This entry is about one T cell receptor (beta chain). The antigen is unknown. The record originates from a study of T cell responses to AZD1222 COVID-19 vaccine. The study's findings and limits: Close to half of spike-specific TCRs reportedly recognize unmutated variant regions. There were mostly white British donors and more females than males, and clonal diversity was possibly underestimated. The CD4 TCRs associated with vaccination extended across spike and predominated at 160-218 and 743-854.

The data were produced by immunoSEQ multiplex PCR, yet TCRdb's version contains in-frame clones alone and is incomplete. Found here are about 150,000 clones, less than 95% of them singletons; the top ten hold roughly 6%. The V gene end was trimmed by 5 bases and the J gene end by 3 bases; junction bases not matched to a gene: 5. CDR1 is LGHDT and CDR2 is YNNKEL in the germline V gene (reference sequence). The CDR3 loop spans 14 amino acids. The input for sequencing was peripheral blood, taken 28 days after the second AZD1222 dose. V is TRBV3-1 (or the pseudogene TRBV3-2) and J is TRBJ1-2; 8 nucleotides match TRBD1. The origin of this receptor is an adult who received the AZD1222 COVID-19 vaccine. The CDR3 sequence: CASSTTGVDYGYTF. The CDR3 nucleotides read TGTGCCAGCAGCACGACAGGGGTCGACTATGGCTACACCTTC.